This is a list of T cell receptor beta chains from one sample in a study of CD8 T cells in ankylosing spondylitis. TCRdb re-analysed the 5' RACE reads in MiXCR, keeping a single row per CDR3 protein. The sample carries 800,000 to 900,000 distinct CDR3 sequences, 12% recorded once. The sequenced material came from blood, either unsorted or a sorted T cell fraction (not recorded which). These TCRs come from a male donor with ankylosing spondylitis. Each CDR3 is given with its conserved first and last residue. Fields, in order: CDR3 DNA, CDR3 protein, J gene, V gene, clone size, D gene. D genes are given only for firm matches. Expanded clones are given a class, and other clones once, few, many or no size at all.

DNA: TGTGCCAGCAGGAGACAGCCTAATGAGCCCCAGCATTTT
CDR3: CASRRQPNEPQHF
J: TRBJ1-5
V: TRBV27
size: many
D: NA

DNA: TGTGCCAGCAGCGTAGGGGCTAGCTCCTATAATTCACCCCTCCACTTT
CDR3: CASSVGASSYNSPLHF
J: TRBJ1-6
V: TRBV9
size: many
D: NA

DNA: TGTGCCACCAGCGCGAGGAGTAGGACCGGGGAGCTGTTTTTT
CDR3: CATSARSRTGELFF
J: TRBJ2-2
V: TRBV15
size: few
D: NA

DNA: TGCAGCGTCAGTACCGACAGTCGGAACACTGAAGCTTTCTTT
CDR3: CSVSTDSRNTEAFF
J: TRBJ1-1
V: TRBV29-1
size: many
D: NA

DNA: TGCAGTGCGGAACTTGGACTGACAGATACGCAGTATTTT
CDR3: CSAELGLTDTQYF
J: TRBJ2-3
V: TRBV20-1
size: few
D: NA

DNA: TGTGCCACAGCCATGACAGGCCTTGGAACCAGCTATGGCTACACCTTC
CDR3: CATAMTGLGTSYGYTF
J: TRBJ1-2
V: TRBV6-1
size: few
D: NA

DNA: TGTGCCAGCAGTGCCGCAAAAGCGGGAGGCCCCTTCTTTCAGTTCTTC
CDR3: CASSAAKAGGPFFQFF
J: TRBJ2-1
V: TRBV12-3/TRBV12-4
size: many
D: TRBD2

DNA: TGTGCCATCAGGGACGGACAGGTGGCCGACGAGCAGTACTTC
CDR3: CAIRDGQVADEQYF
J: TRBJ2-7
V: TRBV10-3
size: NA
D: TRBD1

DNA: TGTGCCAGCAGTTTGACCCGACACGGTACTGAAGCTTTCTTT
CDR3: CASSLTRHGTEAFF
J: TRBJ1-1
V: TRBV12-3/TRBV12-4
size: few
D: NA

DNA: TGTGCCAGCAGTTACTACAGGAATTCACCCCTCCACTTT
CDR3: CASSYYRNSPLHF
J: TRBJ1-6
V: TRBV6-5
size: NA
D: NA

DNA: TGTGCCAGCAGTTACTCGGGACTAGGGGACCAAGAGACCCAGTACTTC
CDR3: CASSYSGLGDQETQYF
J: TRBJ2-5
V: TRBV6-5
size: NA
D: TRBD2

DNA: TGCAGTGTATCCGAGGGGAACACTGAAGCTTTCTTT
CDR3: CSVSEGNTEAFF
J: TRBJ1-1
V: TRBV20-1
size: NA
D: NA

DNA: TGTGCCAGCAGCCAACGTCAGGGTTCATCCACTAACTATGGCTACACCTTC
CDR3: CASSQRQGSSTNYGYTF
J: TRBJ1-2
V: TRBV3-1
size: NA
D: NA

DNA: TGTGCCAGCAGCTTAGCCCCCACCCTGGGTGGGCAGTTCTTC
CDR3: CASSLAPTLGGQFF
J: TRBJ2-1
V: TRBV11-2
size: NA
D: NA

DNA: TGTGCCAGCAGCCGGACGGACACTGAAGCTTTCTTT
CDR3: CASSRTDTEAFF
J: TRBJ1-1
V: TRBV6-5
size: many
D: NA

DNA: TGTGCCAGCAGCCCTTCTAGCGGGCTGTACAATGAGCAGTTCTTC
CDR3: CASSPSSGLYNEQFF
J: TRBJ2-1
V: TRBV7-2
size: many
D: TRBD2

DNA: TGCGCCAGCAGCTTCGACAGGAGCACTGAAGCTTTCTTT
CDR3: CASSFDRSTEAFF
J: TRBJ1-1
V: TRBV5-1
size: few
D: NA

DNA: TGTGCCATCAGGGGAAACAGGGCTTACAATGAGCAGTTCTTC
CDR3: CAIRGNRAYNEQFF
J: TRBJ2-1
V: TRBV10-3
size: few
D: NA

DNA: TGCGCCAGCAGCCTCCGGGACAGTCGCTTGGATACGCAGTATTTT
CDR3: CASSLRDSRLDTQYF
J: TRBJ2-3
V: TRBV5-1
size: NA
D: TRBD1

DNA: TGTGCCAGCAGCCGGGGGTGGAGTGGCCAAGATACGCAGTATTTT
CDR3: CASSRGWSGQDTQYF
J: TRBJ2-3
V: TRBV11-3
size: few
D: NA

DNA: TGTGCCAGCAGTGATACCGGGAGGCTCTACAATGAGCAGTTCTTC
CDR3: CASSDTGRLYNEQFF
J: TRBJ2-1
V: TRBV2
size: few
D: TRBD2

DNA: TGCGCCAGCAGCTTGTTTAAGGGGGCTGCAGATACGCAGTATTTT
CDR3: CASSLFKGAADTQYF
J: TRBJ2-3
V: TRBV5-1
size: few
D: TRBD1

DNA: TGTGCCAGCAGTTTGCAGGAGGATGAGCAGTTCTTC
CDR3: CASSLQEDEQFF
J: TRBJ2-1
V: TRBV28
size: NA
D: NA

DNA: TGTGCCATCAGTGACTCCCGGGACAACAATGAGCAGTTCTTC
CDR3: CAISDSRDNNEQFF
J: TRBJ2-1
V: TRBV10-3
size: many
D: NA

DNA: TGTGCCACCAGCAGGGCTCTCCTCACCAGCTTGAACACTGAAGCTTTCTTT
CDR3: CATSRALLTSLNTEAFF
J: TRBJ1-1
V: TRBV15
size: few
D: NA

DNA: TGTGCCAGCACCACCGGACAGGGCCCCTACTATGGCTACACCTTC
CDR3: CASTTGQGPYYGYTF
J: TRBJ1-2
V: TRBV6-1
size: few
D: TRBD1

DNA: TGCAGTGCTAGAGATGCTAGCGGGGGGGGAGATACGCAGTATTTT
CDR3: CSARDASGGGDTQYF
J: TRBJ2-3
V: TRBV20-1
size: few
D: TRBD2

DNA: TGCAGTGCCCTAAACCTCCCAAACACTGAAGCTTTCTTT
CDR3: CSALNLPNTEAFF
J: TRBJ1-1
V: TRBV20-1
size: many
D: NA

DNA: TGCAGTGCTGATGGGGGGCAGGGGAAAAACGAGCAGTACTTC
CDR3: CSADGGQGKNEQYF
J: TRBJ2-7
V: TRBV20-1
size: NA
D: NA

DNA: TGTGCCAGCACCCAGGGGGGCTTCAGGAACACTGAAGCTTTCTTT
CDR3: CASTQGGFRNTEAFF
J: TRBJ1-1
V: TRBV4-2
size: NA
D: TRBD1

DNA: TGCAGTGCTGAGGGACAGGGTGTTCAGCCCCAGCATTTT
CDR3: CSAEGQGVQPQHF
J: TRBJ1-5
V: TRBV20-1
size: many
D: TRBD1

DNA: TGCGCCAGCAGCCAAGTTAGACTAATGAACACTGAAGCTTTCTTT
CDR3: CASSQVRLMNTEAFF
J: TRBJ1-1
V: TRBV4-3
size: few
D: NA

DNA: TGCAGTGCCGTAGCTGGGGGCCAAGAGACCCAGTACTTC
CDR3: CSAVAGGQETQYF
J: TRBJ2-5
V: TRBV20-1
size: NA
D: NA

DNA: TGCAGTGCTTGGTCGACGGGGGCGACTCAATCCTACGAGCAGTACTTC
CDR3: CSAWSTGATQSYEQYF
J: TRBJ2-7
V: TRBV20-1
size: NA
D: NA

DNA: TGTGCCAGCAGTTTAATGGGGACCGGCGGCTACACCTTC
CDR3: CASSLMGTGGYTF
J: TRBJ1-2
V: TRBV12-3/TRBV12-4
size: NA
D: NA

DNA: TGTGCCAGCAGCCAAGCAACTAGCGGGGGGGCCGGGGAGACCCAGTACTTC
CDR3: CASSQATSGGAGETQYF
J: TRBJ2-5
V: TRBV4-2
size: few
D: TRBD2

DNA: TGCAGTGCTAGTCTCTTAAGCGGGAGATGGATCAATGAGCAGTTCTTC
CDR3: CSASLLSGRWINEQFF
J: TRBJ2-1
V: TRBV20-1
size: many
D: TRBD2

DNA: TGCAGTGCTAAAGGACTAGCGGGGGGATACAATGAGCAGTTCTTC
CDR3: CSAKGLAGGYNEQFF
J: TRBJ2-1
V: TRBV20-1
size: few
D: TRBD2

DNA: TGTGCCAGCAGCGTTTCTCGAGCCGGGGAGCTGTTTTTT
CDR3: CASSVSRAGELFF
J: TRBJ2-2
V: TRBV9
size: NA
D: NA

DNA: TGCAGTGCTAGATTCGCGGGGGCCTACGAGCAGTACTTC
CDR3: CSARFAGAYEQYF
J: TRBJ2-7
V: TRBV20-1
size: NA
D: TRBD2

DNA: TGTGCCACCAGCTACCCGGGGGCGAGGGATGAGCAGTTCTTC
CDR3: CATSYPGARDEQFF
J: TRBJ2-1
V: TRBV24-1
size: many
D: NA

DNA: TGTGCCAGCAGTGTAAGCGTCTCCTACGAGCAGTACTTC
CDR3: CASSVSVSYEQYF
J: TRBJ2-7
V: TRBV2
size: NA
D: NA

DNA: TGCAGTGCTAGAGATCCCGTACAGGGGAAGACTGAAGCTTTCTTT
CDR3: CSARDPVQGKTEAFF
J: TRBJ1-1
V: TRBV20-1
size: NA
D: TRBD1

DNA: TGTGCCAGCAGTGGGGACACCTCCTACGAGCAGTACTTC
CDR3: CASSGDTSYEQYF
J: TRBJ2-7
V: TRBV2
size: NA
D: NA